Sequencing of this T cell receptor beta chain was carried out in a study of blood T cell repertoires in COVID-19. Overall study context: Spain, Italy and the United States supplied samples that represented acute and convalescent COVID-19. The analysed material was cDNA or gDNA that came from T cells, B-cell-depleted T cells, or PBMCs.

As processed by the authors: Amplification of reference gene primers was used by the study to estimate nucleated cell counts. Generated by immunoSEQ multiplex PCR, the TCRdb table keeps only in-frame clones and is missing some. That table gives V, J and clone size, and the DNA gave D and trimming. The table shows approximately 100,000 clones, with roughly 89% occurring only once. The germline V gene encodes CDR1 MNHEY and CDR2 SVGAGI. Trimming removed 7 bases from V and 2 bases from J, with 17 bases in between. The CDR3 consists of 15 residues. Material: peripheral blood. J is TRBJ1-1 and V is TRBV6-5; D is uncertain. This receptor was taken from a human donor in a cohort sampled during active COVID-19. The CDR3 sequence is CASTQTGEINTEAFF. DNA for the CDR3: TGTGCCAGCACCCAGACGGGAGAGATTAACACTGAAGCTTTCTTT.